The present entry profiles one T cell receptor (beta chain) with its context. What this receptor recognizes is not known. Base qualities were left out, and no much larger clone turns up one base away. Genomic DNA was isolated from the sorted cells so that the TCRbeta CDR3 region could be sequenced. TCRbeta CDR3 regions were sequenced using the immunoSEQ Assay. TCRdb obtained this table from immuneACCESS and retained in-frame rearrangements with V and J assigned. These tables miss some clones; where compared with another copy, unresolved V genes account for less than half of the shortfall, and the remainder is unexplained. This sample lists about 39,000 clones; about 94% were detected once. The ten largest clones add up to 22% of the sample. Patients with autoimmune disease history or receiving systemic immunosuppression were excluded from the trial. Peripheral blood for TCR sequencing was collected from all dose cohorts at baseline, on cycle 4 day 1, and on cycle 7 day 1. Samples were obtained from an open-label, multicenter, first-in-human phase I dose-escalation trial of ivuxolimab. Adults with locally advanced or metastatic melanoma, renal cell carcinoma, hepatocellular carcinoma or head and neck squamous cell carcinoma were enrolled in the trial. Before TCR sequencing, CD4+ T cells and CD8+ T cells were sorted from peripheral blood as separate populations.

This record belongs to a study of OX40 agonist ivuxolimab in advanced cancers. Some background on the complete study: The costimulatory receptor OX40 (CD134) was targeted by ivuxolimab, a fully human IgG2 agonistic monoclonal antibody. Intravenous ivuxolimab was administered to patients every 2 weeks at six dose levels: 0.01, 0.1, 0.3, 1.5, 3 and 10 mg/kg. Of the roughly 54 patients in dose escalation, about 20 had hepatocellular carcinoma, about 15 had melanoma, 9 had renal cell carcinoma and 9 had head and neck cancer. In the dose-escalation cohort, roughly 80% of patients were male, and the mean age was about 55 years, with a range of roughly 20 to 80. Prior anti-PD-1, anti-PD-L1 or anti-CTLA-4 therapy was permitted, and 40% of dose-escalation patients had received checkpoint inhibitors. Three dose-escalation patients achieved partial responses, one with hepatocellular carcinoma and two with cutaneous melanoma. Peripheral TCRbeta sequencing aimed to test whether ivuxolimab altered TCR sequence diversity and caused clonal T-cell expansion. The monotherapy dose-escalation portion (N = 52 patients) of the phase I ivuxolimab trial is reported in the paper. The research as a whole found: After ivuxolimab, more expanded clones were found on average in CD8+ T cells than in CD4+ T cells. At doses of 0.1 to 3.0 mg/kg, clonal expansion of both CD4+ and CD8+ T cells in blood was seen between baseline and week 6. The antigen specificity of the peripheral T cells that underwent clonal expansion was not determined. Low levels of normalized T-cell clonal expansion were also shown by some nonresponding patients. In partial responders in the 0.1-3.0 mg/kg groups, normalized peripheral clonal expansion was found to be among the lowest, especially among CD8+ T cells.

The cysteine opens and the phenylalanine closes a CDR3 of 16 amino acids. Only the CDR3 portion is preserved as DNA: 48 bases, with reading frame beginning at the first base. The germline V gene sets CDR1 to MNHEY and CDR2 to SVGAGI. V is trimmed back by 2 bases and J by 5 bases, and the junction contains 9 bases that no gene match accounts for. The sequenced sample was CD4+ or CD8+ T cells sorted from blood, obtained in a trial of the OX40 agonist ivuxolimab. The source is an adult with an advanced solid tumor such as melanoma, head and neck, liver or kidney cancer. The chain uses TRBV6-5 and TRBJ2-1; a stretch of 7 junction bases matches TRBD1. The CDR3 loop reads CASSYPRQGSNNEQFF. The nucleotide sequence reads TGTGCCAGCAGTTACCCCAGACAGGGAAGTAACAATGAGCAGTTCTTC.